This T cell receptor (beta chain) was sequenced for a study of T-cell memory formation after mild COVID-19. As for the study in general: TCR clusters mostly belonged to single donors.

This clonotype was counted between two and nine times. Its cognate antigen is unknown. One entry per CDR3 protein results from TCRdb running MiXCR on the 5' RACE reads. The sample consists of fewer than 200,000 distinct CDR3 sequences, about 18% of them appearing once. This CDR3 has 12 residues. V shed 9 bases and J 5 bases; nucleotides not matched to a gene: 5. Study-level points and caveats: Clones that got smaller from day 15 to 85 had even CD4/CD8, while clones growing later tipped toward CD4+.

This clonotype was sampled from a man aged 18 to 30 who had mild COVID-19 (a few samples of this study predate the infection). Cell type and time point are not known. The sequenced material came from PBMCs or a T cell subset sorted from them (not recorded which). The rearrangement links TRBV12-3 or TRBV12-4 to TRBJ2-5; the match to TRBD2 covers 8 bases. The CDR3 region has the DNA TGTGCCAGAACCCGGGGGGGGGAGACCCAGTACTTC. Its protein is CARTRGGETQYF.